This T cell receptor beta chain emerged from a study of Graves' ophthalmopathy and Graves' hyperthyroidism. Study in general: Upon initial diagnosis and before any treatment, peripheral blood was collected.

Germline CDR1 is MGHDK and CDR2 is SYGVNS. CDR3 length equals 16 residues. Scientists amplified the TCR beta CDR3 regions from RNA transcripts. HTBI primers were used in a first-round RT-PCR, which preceded a second-round multiplex PCR. TCRdb re-called the multiplex PCR reads with MiXCR, one entry per CDR3 protein. Among approximately 640,000 distinct CDR3 sequences, under 50% were seen once, and the ten largest hold more than 2.5%. This clonotype was counted only a few times. Germline is not matched at one junction end, which may reflect a read error. The chain employs TRBV25-1 and TRBJ2-7; TRBD1 matches 7 bases. The sequence came from an adult man with Graves' ophthalmopathy. Sequenced material: peripheral blood. The CDR3 DNA follows: TGTGCCAGCGGTGAATCAAGCAGGGGGTCACCCTACGAGCAGTACTTC. Encoded protein: CASGESSRGSPYEQYF.